The rows below give T cell receptor beta chains drawn from one sample of a study of Ad26.COV2.S vaccination and SARS-CoV-2 variants. Method: immunoSEQ multiplex PCR; TCRdb's copy keeps in-frame clones and lacks some. This table holds fewer than 900,000 clones, roughly 90% found once. Material: peripheral blood, obtained in a trial of Ad26.COV2.S vaccine versus placebo. All receptors derive from a person between 18 and 65 years old who received the Ad26.COV2.S COVID-19 vaccine or a placebo. Both conserved end residues are part of each CDR3. Each record gives: D gene, clone size, CDR3 length, J gene, V gene, CDR3 protein, CDR3 DNA. A D gene is named only where the DNA matches it firmly. Some rows mark clone size as missing; the rest say once, few, many or name a class of expanded clone.

D gene: .; clone size: .; CDR3 length: 11; J gene: TRBJ2-7; V gene: TRBV12-3/TRBV12-4; CDR3 protein: CASSPHYEQYF; CDR3 DNA: TGTGCCAGCAGTCCCCACTACGAGCAGTACTTC
D gene: .; clone size: .; CDR3 length: 14; J gene: TRBJ2-7; V gene: TRBV7-9; CDR3 protein: CASSLWESPYEQYF; CDR3 DNA: TGTGCCAGCAGCCTATGGGAGTCGCCCTACGAGCAGTACTTC
D gene: TRBD1; clone size: .; CDR3 length: 16; J gene: TRBJ1-6; V gene: TRBV18; CDR3 protein: CASSPLARQGNSPLHF; CDR3 DNA: TGTGCCAGCTCACCGCTTGCTCGACAGGGAAATTCACCCCTCCACTTT
D gene: .; clone size: .; CDR3 length: 13; J gene: TRBJ2-2; V gene: TRBV29-1; CDR3 protein: CSVGTSNTGELFF; CDR3 DNA: TGCAGCGTTGGGACATCGAACACCGGGGAGCTGTTTTTT
D gene: .; clone size: once; CDR3 length: 13; J gene: TRBJ1-1; V gene: TRBV24-1; CDR3 protein: CATSGGGGSEAFF; CDR3 DNA: TGTGCCACCAGTGGAGGGGGAGGGTCTGAAGCTTTCTTT
D gene: TRBD1; clone size: .; CDR3 length: 15; J gene: TRBJ1-2; V gene: TRBV2; CDR3 protein: CASSFRTGQDYGYTF; CDR3 DNA: TGTGCCAGCAGCTTCCGGACAGGGCAGGACTATGGCTACACCTTC
D gene: .; clone size: .; CDR3 length: 14; J gene: TRBJ2-3; V gene: TRBV11-2; CDR3 protein: CASSFGPSADTQYF; CDR3 DNA: TGTGCCAGCAGCTTCGGCCCTTCGGCAGATACGCAGTATTTT
D gene: TRBD2; clone size: .; CDR3 length: 17; J gene: TRBJ2-3; V gene: TRBV19; CDR3 protein: CASSRTSGGAGIDTQYF; CDR3 DNA: TGTGCCAGTAGTAGGACTAGCGGGGGGGCCGGGATAGATACGCAGTATTTT
D gene: .; clone size: .; CDR3 length: 14; J gene: TRBJ2-7; V gene: TRBV5-1; CDR3 protein: CASSLVAEAYEQYF; CDR3 DNA: TGCGCCAGCAGCTTGGTAGCAGAAGCTTACGAGCAGTACTTC
D gene: TRBD1; clone size: .; CDR3 length: 13; J gene: TRBJ1-5; V gene: TRBV19; CDR3 protein: CASSIDRGPPQHF; CDR3 DNA: TGTGCCAGTAGTATAGACAGGGGGCCGCCCCAGCATTTT
D gene: .; clone size: .; CDR3 length: 14; J gene: TRBJ2-7; V gene: TRBV4-1; CDR3 protein: CASSPQDLAYEQYF; CDR3 DNA: TGCGCCAGCAGCCCACAGGATCTCGCCTACGAGCAGTACTTC
D gene: .; clone size: .; CDR3 length: 13; J gene: TRBJ1-3; V gene: TRBV29-1; CDR3 protein: CSATGFSGNTIYF; CDR3 DNA: TGCAGCGCTACAGGGTTCTCTGGAAACACCATATATTTT
D gene: .; clone size: .; CDR3 length: 14; J gene: TRBJ1-6; V gene: TRBV27; CDR3 protein: CASSFDVQVSPLHF; CDR3 DNA: TGTGCCAGCAGTTTCGACGTACAAGTTTCACCCCTCCACTTT
D gene: .; clone size: .; CDR3 length: 12; J gene: TRBJ2-7; V gene: TRBV30; CDR3 protein: CAWSVQGIEQYF; CDR3 DNA: TGTGCCTGGAGCGTTCAGGGGATCGAGCAGTACTTC
D gene: .; clone size: .; CDR3 length: 13; J gene: TRBJ2-2; V gene: TRBV6-2/TRBV6-3; CDR3 protein: CASSRREGGELFF; CDR3 DNA: TGTGCCAGCAGCCGCAGAGAGGGCGGGGAGCTGTTTTTT
D gene: .; clone size: once; CDR3 length: 13; J gene: TRBJ1-1; V gene: TRBV19; CDR3 protein: CASSPSPDTEAFF; CDR3 DNA: TGTGCCAGTAGTCCCAGCCCGGACACTGAAGCTTTCTTT
D gene: TRBD2; clone size: .; CDR3 length: 15; J gene: TRBJ2-3; V gene: TRBV5-1; CDR3 protein: CASSYSGGHADTQYF; CDR3 DNA: TGCGCCAGCAGCTACAGCGGGGGGCATGCAGATACGCAGTATTTT
D gene: TRBD2; clone size: .; CDR3 length: 15; J gene: TRBJ2-1; V gene: TRBV6-2/TRBV6-3; CDR3 protein: CASSSTSGGGNEQFF; CDR3 DNA: TGTGCCAGCAGTTCGACTAGCGGGGGAGGCAATGAGCAGTTCTTC
D gene: .; clone size: few; CDR3 length: 16; J gene: TRBJ2-1; V gene: TRBV5-1; CDR3 protein: CASSLDAGSSYNEQFF; CDR3 DNA: TGCGCCAGCAGCTTGGACGCGGGTAGCTCCTACAATGAGCAGTTCTTC
D gene: TRBD1; clone size: .; CDR3 length: 15; J gene: TRBJ1-5; V gene: TRBV7-8; CDR3 protein: CASSLGTAFNQPQHF; CDR3 DNA: TGTGCCAGCAGCCTGGGGACAGCTTTCAATCAGCCCCAGCATTTT
D gene: TRBD2; clone size: .; CDR3 length: 16; J gene: TRBJ2-3; V gene: TRBV11-2; CDR3 protein: CASSSRLAGGEHTQYF; CDR3 DNA: TGTGCCAGCAGCTCCCGACTAGCGGGGGGGGAACATACGCAGTATTTT
D gene: .; clone size: .; CDR3 length: 12; J gene: TRBJ1-6; V gene: TRBV6-5; CDR3 protein: CASRQGNSPLHF; CDR3 DNA: TGTGCCAGCCGGCAGGGAAATTCACCCCTCCACTTT
D gene: TRBD1; clone size: .; CDR3 length: 16; J gene: TRBJ2-5; V gene: TRBV4-2; CDR3 protein: CASSQESGTGGETQYF; CDR3 DNA: TGTGCCAGCAGCCAAGAAAGCGGGACAGGGGGCGAGACCCAGTACTTC
D gene: TRBD1; clone size: .; CDR3 length: 16; J gene: TRBJ1-2; V gene: TRBV27; CDR3 protein: CASSFGQGAAWIGYTF; CDR3 DNA: TGTGCCAGCAGTTTTGGGCAGGGGGCGGCTTGGATCGGCTACACCTTC
D gene: .; clone size: .; CDR3 length: 16; J gene: TRBJ1-3; V gene: TRBV14; CDR3 protein: CASSQFWGSPGNTIYF; CDR3 DNA: TGTGCCAGCAGCCAGTTCTGGGGGTCGCCTGGAAACACCATATATTTT
D gene: .; clone size: .; CDR3 length: 14; J gene: TRBJ2-3; V gene: TRBV7-9; CDR3 protein: CASSLDASTDTQYF; CDR3 DNA: TGTGCCAGCAGCTTAGATGCTAGCACAGATACGCAGTATTTT
D gene: .; clone size: .; CDR3 length: 11; J gene: TRBJ1-2; V gene: TRBV7-2; CDR3 protein: CASSPHPGYTF; CDR3 DNA: TGTGCCAGCAGCCCTCATCCTGGCTACACCTTC
D gene: .; clone size: .; CDR3 length: 15; J gene: TRBJ2-2; V gene: TRBV27; CDR3 protein: CASSSTWRATGELFF; CDR3 DNA: TGTGCCAGCAGTTCGACATGGCGGGCCACCGGGGAGCTGTTTTTT
D gene: TRBD2; clone size: few; CDR3 length: 18; J gene: TRBJ2-7; V gene: TRBV19; CDR3 protein: CASSIASPSTSGSYEQYF; CDR3 DNA: TGTGCCAGTAGTATAGCTTCCCCCTCGACTAGCGGGAGTTACGAGCAGTACTTC
D gene: TRBD2; clone size: .; CDR3 length: 15; J gene: TRBJ2-1; V gene: TRBV11-2; CDR3 protein: CASRTGLAGVNEQFF; CDR3 DNA: TGTGCCAGCAGAACGGGACTAGCGGGAGTCAATGAGCAGTTCTTC
D gene: .; clone size: .; CDR3 length: 14; J gene: TRBJ1-5; V gene: TRBV5-5; CDR3 protein: CASSLVQGGQPQHF; CDR3 DNA: TGTGCCAGCAGCTTGGTTCAGGGCGGTCAGCCCCAGCATTTT
D gene: .; clone size: once; CDR3 length: 18; J gene: TRBJ2-5; V gene: TRBV2; CDR3 protein: CASSVAAGGREYQETQYF; CDR3 DNA: TGTGCCAGCAGTGTTGCTGCAGGGGGACGGGAGTACCAAGAGACCCAGTACTTC
D gene: TRBD1; clone size: .; CDR3 length: 13; J gene: TRBJ2-1; V gene: TRBV20-1; CDR3 protein: CSASGTGDRGQFF; CDR3 DNA: TGCAGTGCTAGTGGGACAGGGGACCGTGGGCAGTTCTTC
D gene: .; clone size: .; CDR3 length: 15; J gene: TRBJ2-7; V gene: TRBV30; CDR3 protein: CAWRTTWGLSYEQYF; CDR3 DNA: TGTGCCTGGAGGACCACCTGGGGCCTATCTTACGAGCAGTACTTC
D gene: .; clone size: once; CDR3 length: 11; J gene: TRBJ1-6; V gene: TRBV30; CDR3 protein: CAWSGRGPLHF; CDR3 DNA: TGTGCCTGGAGCGGTCGGGGGCCCCTCCACTTT
D gene: .; clone size: .; CDR3 length: 15; J gene: TRBJ1-5; V gene: TRBV6-1; CDR3 protein: CASSDWKAVYQPQHF; CDR3 DNA: TGTGCCAGCAGTGATTGGAAGGCAGTATATCAGCCCCAGCATTTT
D gene: TRBD1; clone size: .; CDR3 length: 14; J gene: TRBJ1-6; V gene: TRBV3-1/TRBV3-2; CDR3 protein: CATREGALDSPLHF; CDR3 DNA: TGTGCTACCCGAGAGGGGGCGTTGGATTCACCCCTCCACTTT
D gene: TRBD2; clone size: .; CDR3 length: 17; J gene: TRBJ2-1; V gene: TRBV7-8; CDR3 protein: CASSPLGLAGSGYEQFF; CDR3 DNA: TGTGCCAGCAGCCCCTTGGGACTAGCGGGATCGGGGTATGAGCAGTTCTTC
D gene: TRBD1; clone size: .; CDR3 length: 16; J gene: TRBJ2-1; V gene: TRBV5-4; CDR3 protein: CASSLVPNRGPNEQFF; CDR3 DNA: TGTGCCAGCAGCTTGGTACCCAACAGGGGGCCAAATGAGCAGTTCTTC
D gene: TRBD1; clone size: .; CDR3 length: 13; J gene: TRBJ1-1; V gene: TRBV7-8; CDR3 protein: CASSWGQGGEAFF; CDR3 DNA: TGTGCCAGCAGCTGGGGACAGGGCGGTGAAGCTTTCTTT
D gene: .; clone size: .; CDR3 length: 14; J gene: TRBJ1-1; V gene: TRBV4-1; CDR3 protein: CASSHLGGDTEAFF; CDR3 DNA: TGCGCCAGCAGCCACCTCGGGGGGGACACTGAAGCTTTCTTT
D gene: TRBD2; clone size: .; CDR3 length: 12; J gene: TRBJ2-2; V gene: TRBV30; CDR3 protein: CALPGLAGELFF; CDR3 DNA: TGTGCCTTACCGGGACTAGCCGGGGAGCTGTTTTTT
D gene: TRBD1; clone size: once; CDR3 length: 14; J gene: TRBJ1-6; V gene: TRBV24-1; CDR3 protein: CATSDPGQLSPLHF; CDR3 DNA: TGTGCCACCAGTGATCCGGGACAGCTTTCACCCCTCCACTTT
D gene: .; clone size: .; CDR3 length: 13; J gene: TRBJ2-7; V gene: TRBV7-9; CDR3 protein: CASSLDSKYEQYF; CDR3 DNA: TGTGCCAGCAGCTTGGACAGCAAATACGAGCAGTACTTC